Reported below is one T cell receptor (beta chain). The clone's antigen remains unknown. Base qualities are not at hand, and no much larger clone is one base apart. TCR beta CDR3 regions were amplified from RNA transcripts. The first round of RT-PCR for the TCR CDR3 was performed with the HTBI primer set and the Qiagen OneStep RT-PCR kit. The libraries were constructed in a second round of multiplex PCR and then size-selected and purified. Libraries were sequenced paired-end with 100 bp reads on an Illumina HiSeq2000. The published analysis was carried out like this. SOAPnuke was used to process the raw data, removing reads that contained adapters or uncalled bases, had a mean Phred below 15, or lacked an exact match to the constant primer or identifier. High-quality paired reads were merged using COPE v1.2.5, and each unique nucleotide sequence was defined as a clonotype. MiTCR v1.1 was used to align the clonotypes against IMGT TRBV, TRBD and TRBJ reference segments. The analysis included only V-J combinations with a frequency above 0.0001, which together covered 99.2% of the repertoires. The TCS score was defined as F50 (clonal expansion) divided by E x V (chaos), with BLOSUM62-based TCRdist calculated between CDR3 peptides within each V-J. Welch's t-statistics and random forest reduced 450 to 600 V-J features to roughly 13, which were used in a naive Bayes classifier (R e1071). The public reads were quality trimmed at Q25 with fastp and then assembled into clones with MiXCR by TCRdb, keeping productive beta chains. For every CDR3 protein sequence, its rows merge into one entry that carries the most common genes and DNA. Clone size and V and J calls follow TCRdb, not the original study. The table for this sample lists approximately 610,000 distinct CDR3 sequences; over 15% of them were counted only once. The ten largest clones capture around a sixth of the sample.

In the germline V gene (reference sequence), CDR1 corresponds to DFQATT and CDR2 to SNEGSKA. There are 13 amino acids in the CDR3, from cysteine to phenylalanine inclusive. CDR3 DNA is the only sequence kept; it has 39 bases, read in frame from the first base. This record comes from a study of T cells in Graves' hyperthyroidism and ophthalmopathy (dated by TCRdb to about 2019). Turning to the overall study: Peripheral blood samples were taken at the time of initial diagnosis, prior to any treatment. A discovery cohort of roughly 100 patients, roughly 40 with Graves' ophthalmopathy and approximately 60 with stable Graves' hyperthyroidism, was used to find distinguishing TCR V-J signatures. Whether ophthalmopathy could be predicted prospectively was tested in an independent validation cohort made up of under 20 hyperthyroidism patients plus 17 patients who later progressed to ophthalmopathy. The 75 to 100 discovery patients were randomly divided into training and test sets at a 7:3 ratio. In roughly six Graves' hyperthyroidism patients, the study also compared T-cell repertoires from thyroid tissue with T-cell repertoires from blood. Following sampling, methimazole starting at 30 mg daily was given to hyperthyroidism patients, and high-dose intravenous methylprednisolone was given to ophthalmopathy patients. TCR Vbeta CDR3 sequencing of 120 to 150 peripheral blood samples (roughly 41 ophthalmopathy, 75 hyperthyroidism and roughly 17 progressor patients) is reported in the paper. The research as a whole found: In validation, progression to ophthalmopathy was predicted by the model with 55% to 71% sensitivity and approximately 78% specificity, a median of roughly 6.4 months before onset. Sample size was not statistically predetermined, and blinding of investigators to group allocation was not performed. Most expanded thyroid clonotypes (frequency above 0.001) were also found in blood, which suggests that blood repertoires may mirror thyroid immune responses. A 13 V-J signature model separated ophthalmopathy from stable hyperthyroidism, with roughly 88% sensitivity and 81.08% specificity in cross-validation and 80%/75% in testing.

A patient counted as having stable Graves' hyperthyroidism if no progression to ophthalmopathy occurred over 18 months of follow-up. Hyperthyroidism patients were newly diagnosed, had a disease duration of under 2 months, and were aged 18 to 65 years. Patients with uncontrolled infections, other autoimmune diseases, pregnancy or lactation were excluded. Clinical symptoms, serum thyroxine and TRAb, thyroid ultrasound, and orbital computed tomography formed the basis for the diagnoses. PBMCs were separated from roughly 9.3 ml of fresh peripheral blood using Ficoll-Paque density gradient centrifugation. Total RNA was extracted with Trizol reagent, and quality was checked on an Agilent 2100 Bioanalyzer.

The sample comprised blood. The source of this sequence is a young woman with Graves' hyperthyroidism. The chain uses TRBV20-1 and TRBJ2-7, with 7 bases aligning to TRBD2. The CDR3 amino acid sequence is: CSWWSGKRYEQYF. The DNA reads TGCAGCTGGTGGAGCGGGAAACGGTACGAGCAGTACTTC.